This TCR beta chain emerged from a study of early T cells in non-severe SARS-CoV-2 infection. The wider study: Unpaired chains resulted from sequencing bulk RNA of unsorted whole blood. Notes on the study in general: CD4 and private specificities were missed by VDJdb matching, which favored anti-spike CD8 responses.

This clonotype was picked up many times. Its matching antigen is unknown. Molecules of cDNA were individually given unique molecular identifiers that were attached to them. TCRdb re-called the 5' RACE reads with MiXCR, one entry per CDR3 protein. The table shows around 26,000 distinct CDR3 sequences, with around 4.5% occurring only once. The CDR3 has 16 residues. The germline gives CDR1 LGHNA, CDR2 YNFKEQ. Trimming removed 1 base at V and 6 bases at J, with 15 bases between. What was sequenced was whole blood. The clonotype comes from an adult who was a healthcare worker with PCR-confirmed SARS-CoV-2 infection or an uninfected control (not recorded which). The J gene is TRBJ2-2, the V gene TRBV4-2; possible D gene TRBD1, 6 bases. This CDR3 is CASSQVQGSLPGELFF. The CDR3 DNA follows: TGTGCCAGCAGCCAAGTGCAGGGGAGTCTTCCCGGGGAGCTGTTTTTT.